One and the same sample provided the 19 T cell receptor beta chains below, sequenced in a study of shared clonotypes between healthy human individuals. The data were produced by immunoSEQ multiplex PCR, yet TCRdb's version contains in-frame clones alone and is incomplete. The repertoire holds some 1,600,000 clones, 98% seen once, with around 0.45% in the top ten. Material: naive CD4+ T cells sorted from blood. Subset noted: CD45RA+ positively selected. Every receptor here comes from a man under 40 in good health.

The rearrangement links TRBV19 to TRBJ2-5; possibly TRBD1 for D (6 bases). Looked up from germline, CDR1 is LNHDA and CDR2 is SQIVND (reference sequence). Trimming removed 5 bases at V and 5 bases at J, with 15 bases between. The CDR3 loop spans 14 amino acids. This CDR3 is CASSATGLAETQYF. The CDR3 region has the DNA TGTGCCAGTAGTGCGACAGGCCTGGCGGAGACCCAGTACTTC.

This chain connects TRBV5-1 to TRBJ2-1; 12 bases are shared with TRBD2. CDR1 and CDR2 (germline): SGHRS, YFSETQ. There are 19 residues in the CDR3. V was pared by 7 bases and J by 8 bases, with 22 bases of the junction left unmatched. CDR3 loop: CASSLGEGPTSGSVHEQFF. In DNA form, the CDR3 reads TGCGCCAGCTCACTGGGCGAGGGACCGACTAGCGGGAGTGTCCATGAGCAGTTCTTC. The entire variable domain, with the rest obtained from reference TRBV5-1 and TRBJ2-1, is as follows: KAGVTQTPRYLIKTRGQQVTLSCSPISGHRSVSWYQQTPGQGLQFLFEYFSETQRNKGNFPGRFSGRQFSNSRSEMNVSTLELGDSALYLCASSLGEGPTSGSVHEQFFGPGTRLTVL.

About this clone: One end of the junction is discordant with germline, which a read error may explain. V is TRBV7-7 and J is TRBJ2-7; D may match TRBD1 or TRBD2 (5 bases each). Germline CDR1 is SSHAT and CDR2 is FNYEAQ (reference sequence). The CDR3 is 13 residues long. The CDR3 coding sequence is TGTGCTAGCAGCTTAATGGGGACCAACGAGCAGTACTTC. Encoded protein: CASSLMGTNEQYF.

The gene calls are TRBV4-2 and TRBJ2-3; D not resolved. Per germline, CDR1 LGHNA and CDR2 YNFKEQ. V lost 0 bases to trimming and J lost 2 bases, with 3 bases between them. CDR3 length: 13 amino acids. CDR3 residues: CASSQELTDTQYF. DNA of the CDR3: TGTGCCAGCAGCCAAGAACTCACAGATACGCAGTATTTT.

This rearrangement joins TRBV11-2 to TRBJ1-4; D may be TRBD1 (6 bases). V lost 2 bases and J lost 1, with 8 bases in between. Germline V lookup: CDR1 SGHAT, CDR2 FQNNGV. The CDR3 spans 15 residues. DNA of the CDR3: TGTGCCAGCAGCTTAAGGGGGGGAACTAATGAAAAACTGTTTTTT. Translated: CASSLRGGTNEKLFF.

The rearrangement links TRBV7-2 to TRBJ2-7, with D unresolved. Trimming removed 1 base from V and 5 bases from J, with 15 bases in between. CDR3 length: 15 residues. Per germline, CDR1 SGHTA and CDR2 FQGNSA. The CDR3 sequence: CASSLEWAPNHEQYF. CDR3 DNA: TGTGCCAGCAGCTTAGAGTGGGCCCCCAACCACGAGCAGTACTTC.

This clone was observed a single time. The chain combines TRBV7-2 with TRBJ1-4; 7 bases map to TRBD1. Germline assignment: CDR1 SGHTA and CDR2 FQGNSA. The J segment lost 7 bases and the V segment lost 5 bases, leaving 7 bases of the junction unmatched. The CDR3 consists of 14 residues. CDR3 DNA: TGTGCCAGCAGCCCGGACAGGAATACTGAAAAACTGTTTTTT. Its translation: CASSPDRNTEKLFF.

The rearrangement links TRBV5-1 to TRBJ2-7; 7 bases match TRBD1. V was clipped by 0 bases and J by 5 bases; unmatched bases: 5. The CDR3 contains 14 residues. The germline gives CDR1 SGHRS, CDR2 YFSETQ. The CDR3 region has the DNA TGCGCCAGCAGCTTGGGAGGGGGCATGGACGAGCAGTACTTC. Translation: CASSLGGGMDEQYF.

This clone has only a few counts. The V and J genes are TRBV19 and TRBJ2-6; D gene uncertain. The CDR3 length is 11 residues. The V end was cut by 9 bases, the J end by 0 bases, with 0 bases between. CDR1 and CDR2 from the germline V gene are LNHDA and SQIVND (reference sequence). CDR3: CASSGANVLTF. Written as DNA, the CDR3 is TGTGCCAGCTCTGGGGCCAACGTCCTGACTTTC. Using reference TRBV19 and TRBJ2-6 for the parts outside the CDR3, the full variable domain is DGGITQSPKYLFRKEGQNVTLSCEQNLNHDAMYWYRQDPGQGLRLIYYSQIVNDFQKGDIAEGYSVSREKKESFPLTVTSAQKNPTAFYLCASSGANVLTFGAGSRLTVL.

A single count supports this clone. V gene TRBV5-1 combines with J gene TRBJ2-2; 9 bases agree with TRBD1. This CDR3 has 16 amino acids. From germline, CDR1 is SGHRS and CDR2 YFSETQ. The V segment lost 4 bases and the J segment 3 bases; nucleotides outside the gene matches: 7. The CDR3 sequence: CASSLTGTGYTGELFF. The CDR3 bases are TGCGCCAGCAGCCTAACCGGGACAGGGTACACCGGGGAGCTGTTTTTT.

The chain recombines TRBV7-6 with TRBJ2-1, with TRBD2 matching over 7 bases. The ends lost 5 bases at V and 2 bases at J; junction bases unmatched: 6. Per germline, CDR1 SGHVS and CDR2 FNYEAQ. This CDR3 comprises 15 residues. The CDR3 sequence: CASSRSSGPYNEQFF. In nucleotides, the CDR3 is TGTGCCAGCAGCCGCTCTAGCGGACCCTACAATGAGCAGTTCTTC.

The rearrangement links TRBV19 to TRBJ2-2; TRBD2 agrees at 10 bases. Trimming at V came to 8 bases and at J to 7 bases, leaving 16 bases not matched to a gene. Germline V gene data show CDR1 as LNHDA and CDR2 as SQIVND (reference sequence). CDR3 length equals 17 residues. The CDR3 sequence: CASRTSGPFQAIGELFF. The CDR3, as DNA: TGTGCCAGTCGGACTAGCGGACCCTTCCAAGCTATCGGGGAGCTGTTTTTT.

This rearrangement joins TRBV30 to TRBJ2-7, with a tentative D call TRBD2 (6 bases). The CDR3 is made up of 13 amino acids. Germline V gives CDR1 GTSNPN, CDR2 SVGIG (reference sequence). V was trimmed by 3 bases and J by 6 bases, leaving 15 bases between them. CDR3 protein: CAWRSSGSGEQYF. CDR3 nucleotides: TGTGCCTGGAGATCCAGCGGGTCAGGCGAGCAGTACTTC.

This clone was seen a single time. The V gene is TRBV14, the J gene TRBJ1-1; D is unclear. The germline V gene encodes CDR1 SGHDN and CDR2 FVKESK. Trimming cost V 0 bases and J 5 bases, with 16 bases left between them. CDR3 size: 16 residues. In DNA form, the CDR3 reads TGTGCCAGCAGCCAAGAATGGAGGGCGAGGTGGACTGAAGCTTTCTTT. Its translation: CASSQEWRARWTEAFF.

For this clone: Other DNA sequences of this sample code for an identical CDR3. The chain joins TRBV11-2 to TRBJ2-3, with no clear D. The germline CDR1 and CDR2 sequences are SGHAT and FQNNGV. The V gene lost 2 bases and the J gene lost 4 bases, with 4 bases spanning the gap. The CDR3 is made up of 12 amino acids. In nucleotides, the CDR3 is TGTGCCAGCAGCTTAAGTCCAGATACGCAGTATTTT. Encoded protein: CASSLSPDTQYF.

This clone was observed once. The gene calls are TRBV4-3 and TRBJ2-2; D is perhaps TRBD1 (5 bases). Germline CDR1 and CDR2: LGHNA and YSLEER. This CDR3 region has 16 residues. V was shortened by 4 bases and J by 4 bases, with 16 bases between the two germline ends. The CDR3 sequence: CASSLVPVGVTGELFF. The CDR3 DNA reads as TGCGCCAGCAGCCTCGTCCCGGTAGGGGTCACCGGGGAGCTGTTTTTT.

This clone was observed a single time. The chain combines TRBV19 with TRBJ1-1; D not certain. Trimming took off 5 bases at V and 7 bases at J, with 11 bases between the two ends. This CDR3 comprises 12 residues. CDR1 and CDR2 from the germline V gene are LNHDA and SQIVND (reference sequence). CDR3 DNA sequence: TGTGCCAGTAGTTCCCTCCTTGGTGAAGCTTTCTTT. Translated: CASSSLLGEAFF.

The V call is TRBV10-3, the J call TRBJ2-7; D is unresolved. The CDR3 loop spans 13 amino acids. The V and J ends lost 3 bases and 6 bases respectively, with 12 bases between them. Germline V gene data show CDR1 as ENHRY and CDR2 as SYGVKD. The CDR3 sequence is CAISDPVFGEQYF. The CDR3 DNA follows: TGTGCCATCAGTGACCCCGTCTTCGGCGAGCAGTACTTC.

The rearrangement uses TRBV11-3 and TRBJ2-2; perhaps TRBD2 as D (6 bases). This CDR3 region has 16 residues. V gave up 1 base and J gave up 8 bases, with 17 bases separating them. Germline V gene lookup returns CDR1 SGHNT and CDR2 YENEEA. The CDR3 sequence is CASSLVWAREKGELFF. As DNA, the CDR3 is TGTGCCAGCAGCTTAGTTTGGGCACGGGAGAAGGGGGAGCTGTTTTTT.